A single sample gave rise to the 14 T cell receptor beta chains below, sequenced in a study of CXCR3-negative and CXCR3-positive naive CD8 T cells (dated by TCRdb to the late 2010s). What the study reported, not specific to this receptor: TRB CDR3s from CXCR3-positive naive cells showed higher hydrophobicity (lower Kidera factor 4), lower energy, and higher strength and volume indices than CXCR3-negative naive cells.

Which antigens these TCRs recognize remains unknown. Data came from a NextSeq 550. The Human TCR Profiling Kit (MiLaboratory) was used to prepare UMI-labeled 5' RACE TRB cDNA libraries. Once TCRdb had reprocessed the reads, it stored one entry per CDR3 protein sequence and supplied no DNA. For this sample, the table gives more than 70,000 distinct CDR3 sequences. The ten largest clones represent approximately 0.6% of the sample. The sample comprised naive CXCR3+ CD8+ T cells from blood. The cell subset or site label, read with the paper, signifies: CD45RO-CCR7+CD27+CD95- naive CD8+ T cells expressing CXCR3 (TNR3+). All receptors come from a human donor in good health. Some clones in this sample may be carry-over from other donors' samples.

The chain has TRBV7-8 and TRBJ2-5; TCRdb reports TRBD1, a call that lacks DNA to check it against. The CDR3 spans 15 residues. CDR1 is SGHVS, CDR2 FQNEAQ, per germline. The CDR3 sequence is CASSSIRTAQETQYF. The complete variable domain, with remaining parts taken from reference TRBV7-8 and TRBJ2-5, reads GAGVSQSPRYKVAKRGQDVALRCDPISGHVSLFWYQQALGQGPEFLTYFQNEAQLDKSGLPSDRFFAERPEGSVSTLKIQRTQQEDSAVYLCASSSIRTAQETQYFGPGTRLLVL.

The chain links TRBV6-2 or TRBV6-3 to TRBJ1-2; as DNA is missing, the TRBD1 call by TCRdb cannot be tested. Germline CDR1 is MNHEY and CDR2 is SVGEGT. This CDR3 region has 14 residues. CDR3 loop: CASAPRGYSYGYTF.

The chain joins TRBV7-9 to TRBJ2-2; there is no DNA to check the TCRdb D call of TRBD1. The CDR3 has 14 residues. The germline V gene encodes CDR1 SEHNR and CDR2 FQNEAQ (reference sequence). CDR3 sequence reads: CTNTPYRGPGELFF. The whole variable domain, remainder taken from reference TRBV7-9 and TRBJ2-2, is DTGVSQNPRHKITKRGQNVTFRCDPISEHNRLYWYRQTLGQGPEFLTYFQNEAQLEKSRLLSDRFSAERPKGSFSTLEIQRTEQGDSAMYLCTNTPYRGPGELFFGEGSRLTVL.

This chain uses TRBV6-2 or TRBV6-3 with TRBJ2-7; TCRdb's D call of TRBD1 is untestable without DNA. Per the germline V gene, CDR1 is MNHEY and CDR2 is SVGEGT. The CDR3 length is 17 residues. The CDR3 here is CASSSTILGTPSYEQYF.

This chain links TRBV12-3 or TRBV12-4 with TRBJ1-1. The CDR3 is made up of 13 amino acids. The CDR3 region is CASSPGRDTEAFF.

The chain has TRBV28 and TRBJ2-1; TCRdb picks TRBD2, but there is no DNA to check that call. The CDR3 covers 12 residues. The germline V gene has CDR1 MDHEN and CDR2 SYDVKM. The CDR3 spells CASSTPSNEQFF.

This CDR3 is CASSQEYGSNQPQHF. The chain has TRBV4-2 and TRBJ1-5. Germline values: CDR1 LGHNA, CDR2 YNFKEQ. The CDR3 runs 15 residues.

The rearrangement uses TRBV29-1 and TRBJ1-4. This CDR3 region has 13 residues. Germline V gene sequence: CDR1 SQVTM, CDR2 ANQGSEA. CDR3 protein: CSVGGSTNEKLFF.

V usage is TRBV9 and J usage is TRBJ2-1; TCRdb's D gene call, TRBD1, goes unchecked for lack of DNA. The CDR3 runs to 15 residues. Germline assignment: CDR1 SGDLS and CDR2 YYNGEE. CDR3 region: CASSVVGDPYNEQFF.

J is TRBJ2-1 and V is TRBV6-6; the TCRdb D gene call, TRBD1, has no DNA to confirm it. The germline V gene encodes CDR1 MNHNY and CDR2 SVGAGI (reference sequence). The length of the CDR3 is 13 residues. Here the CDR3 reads CASSTTRPGEQFF.

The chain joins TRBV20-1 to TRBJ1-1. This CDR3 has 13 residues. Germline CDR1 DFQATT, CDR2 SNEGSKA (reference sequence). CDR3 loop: CSAYGPGTAEAFF.

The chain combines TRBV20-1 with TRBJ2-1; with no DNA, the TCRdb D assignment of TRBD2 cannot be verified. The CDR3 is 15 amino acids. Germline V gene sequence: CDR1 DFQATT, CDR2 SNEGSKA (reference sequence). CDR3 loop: CSARDRAGGRHEQFF.

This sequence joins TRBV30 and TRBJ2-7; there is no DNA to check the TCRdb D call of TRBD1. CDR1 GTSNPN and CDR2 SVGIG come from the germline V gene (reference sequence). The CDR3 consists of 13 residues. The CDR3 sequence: CAWQGGIPYEQYF.

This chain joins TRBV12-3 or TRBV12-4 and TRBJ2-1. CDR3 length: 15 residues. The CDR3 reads CASSLAQGTYNEQFF.